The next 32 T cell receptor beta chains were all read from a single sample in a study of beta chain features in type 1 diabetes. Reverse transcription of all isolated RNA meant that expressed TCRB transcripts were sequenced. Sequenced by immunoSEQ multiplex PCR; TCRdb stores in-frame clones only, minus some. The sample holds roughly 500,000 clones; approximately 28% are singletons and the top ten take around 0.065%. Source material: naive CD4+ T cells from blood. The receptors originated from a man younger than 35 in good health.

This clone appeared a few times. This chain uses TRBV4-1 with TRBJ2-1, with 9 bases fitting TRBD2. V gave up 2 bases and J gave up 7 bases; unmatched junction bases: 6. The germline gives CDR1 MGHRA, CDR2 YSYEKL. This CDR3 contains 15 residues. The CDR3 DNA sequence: TGCGCCAGCAGCCAACTAGCGGGACTTGGGAATGAGCAGTTCTTC. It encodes CASSQLAGLGNEQFF.

CDR3 sequence: CASSLGGNNFYEQYF. The CDR3 region has the DNA TGTGCCAGCAGCTTAGGAGGGAACAACTTCTACGAGCAGTACTTC. V gene TRBV7-2 combines with J gene TRBJ2-7; D perhaps matches TRBD2 (5 bases). The germline gives CDR1 SGHTA, CDR2 FQGNSA. The V and J ends lost 1 base and 3 bases respectively, with 13 bases between them. The CDR3 has 15 amino acids.

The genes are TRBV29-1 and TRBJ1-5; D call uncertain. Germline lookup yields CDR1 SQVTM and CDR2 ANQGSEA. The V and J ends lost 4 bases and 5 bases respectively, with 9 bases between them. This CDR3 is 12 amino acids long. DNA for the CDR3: TGCAGCGTTGCTGGCGGGGATCAGCCCCAGCATTTT. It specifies CSVAGGDQPQHF.

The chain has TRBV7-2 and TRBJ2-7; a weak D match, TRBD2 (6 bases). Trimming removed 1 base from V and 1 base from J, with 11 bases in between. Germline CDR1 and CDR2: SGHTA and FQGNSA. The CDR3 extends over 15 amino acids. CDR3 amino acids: CASSLVRGLSYEQYF. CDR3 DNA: TGTGCCAGCAGCTTAGTGCGGGGACTGTCCTACGAGCAGTACTTC.

The DNA of the CDR3 is TGCGCCAGCAGCCAAGGGGAGGGAGTAGGAACAGATACGCAGTATTTT. This translates into CASSQGEGVGTDTQYF. V gene TRBV4-3 combines with J gene TRBJ2-3, with TRBD2 identical over 7 bases. J gave up 3 bases and V 1 base, and 7 bases lay outside the gene matches. The CDR3 has 16 residues. CDR1 is LGHNA and CDR2 is YSLEER in the germline V gene.

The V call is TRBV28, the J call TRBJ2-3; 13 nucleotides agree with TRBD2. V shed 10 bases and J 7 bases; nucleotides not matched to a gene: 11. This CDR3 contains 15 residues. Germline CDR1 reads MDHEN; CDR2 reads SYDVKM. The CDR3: CATTRTSGSRNTQYF. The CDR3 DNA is TGTGCCACCACAAGGACTAGCGGGAGTAGGAATACGCAGTATTTT.

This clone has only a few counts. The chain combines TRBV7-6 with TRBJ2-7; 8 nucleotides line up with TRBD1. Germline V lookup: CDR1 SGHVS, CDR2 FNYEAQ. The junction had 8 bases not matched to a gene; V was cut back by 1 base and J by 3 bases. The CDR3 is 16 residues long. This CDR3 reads CASSLGAGQGLYEQYF. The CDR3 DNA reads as TGTGCCAGCAGCTTAGGCGCCGGACAGGGACTCTACGAGCAGTACTTC.

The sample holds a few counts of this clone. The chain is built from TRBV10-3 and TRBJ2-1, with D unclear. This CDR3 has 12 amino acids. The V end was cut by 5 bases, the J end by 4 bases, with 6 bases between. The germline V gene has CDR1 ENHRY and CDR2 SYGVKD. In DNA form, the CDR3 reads TGTGCCATCAGTTCCTCTTACAATGAGCAGTTCTTC. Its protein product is CAISSSYNEQFF.

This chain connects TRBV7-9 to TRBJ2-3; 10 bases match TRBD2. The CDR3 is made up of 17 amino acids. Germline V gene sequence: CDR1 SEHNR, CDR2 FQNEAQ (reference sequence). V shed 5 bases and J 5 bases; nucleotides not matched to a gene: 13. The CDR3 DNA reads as TGTGCCAGCAGCCGAAGGACTAGCGGCGATCTGGAAGATACGCAGTATTTT. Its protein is CASSRRTSGDLEDTQYF.

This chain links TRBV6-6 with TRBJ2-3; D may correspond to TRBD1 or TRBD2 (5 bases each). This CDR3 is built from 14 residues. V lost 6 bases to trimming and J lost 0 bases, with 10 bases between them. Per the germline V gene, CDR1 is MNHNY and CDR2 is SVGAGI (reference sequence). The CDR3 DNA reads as TGTGCCAGCAGCCGGGACGGGAGCACAGATACGCAGTATTTT. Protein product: CASSRDGSTDTQYF.

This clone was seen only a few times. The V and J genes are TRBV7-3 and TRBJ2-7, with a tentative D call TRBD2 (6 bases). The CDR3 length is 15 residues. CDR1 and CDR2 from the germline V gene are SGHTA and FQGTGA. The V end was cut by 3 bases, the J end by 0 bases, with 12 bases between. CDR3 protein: CASSFGPGASYEQYF. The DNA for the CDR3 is TGTGCCAGCAGCTTCGGACCGGGAGCCTCCTACGAGCAGTACTTC.

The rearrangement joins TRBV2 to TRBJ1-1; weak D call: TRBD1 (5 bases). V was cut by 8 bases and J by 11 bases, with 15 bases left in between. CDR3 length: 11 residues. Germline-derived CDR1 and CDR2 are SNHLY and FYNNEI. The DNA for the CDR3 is TGTGCCAGCTCCTCTGGGGGTGACGCTTTCTTT. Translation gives CASSSGGDAFF.

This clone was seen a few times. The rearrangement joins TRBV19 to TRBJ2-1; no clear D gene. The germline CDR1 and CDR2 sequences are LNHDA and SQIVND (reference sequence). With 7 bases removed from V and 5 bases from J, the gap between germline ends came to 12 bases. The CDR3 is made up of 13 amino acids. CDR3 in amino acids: CASTWRSDNEQFF. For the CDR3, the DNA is TGTGCCAGTACTTGGCGGTCTGACAATGAGCAGTTCTTC.

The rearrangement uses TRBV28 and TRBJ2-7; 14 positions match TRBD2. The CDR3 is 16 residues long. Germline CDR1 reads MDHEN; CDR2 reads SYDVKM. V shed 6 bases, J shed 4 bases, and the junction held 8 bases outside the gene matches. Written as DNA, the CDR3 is TGTGCCAGCAGCATAATCAGGACTAGCGGGAGGTACGAGCAGTACTTC. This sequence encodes CASSIIRTSGRYEQYF.

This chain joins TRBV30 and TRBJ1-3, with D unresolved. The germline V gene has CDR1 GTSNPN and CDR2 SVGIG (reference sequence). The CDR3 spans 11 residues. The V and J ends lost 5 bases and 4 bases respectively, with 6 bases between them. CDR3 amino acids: CAWGSGNTIYF. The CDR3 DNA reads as TGTGCCTGGGGGAGCGGAAACACCATATATTTT. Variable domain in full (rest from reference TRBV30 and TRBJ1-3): SQTIHQWPATLVQPVGSPLSLECTVEGTSNPNLYWYRQAAGRGLQLLFYSVGIGQISSEVPQNLSASRPQDRQFILSSKKLLLSDSGFYLCAWGSGNTIYFGEGSWLTVV.

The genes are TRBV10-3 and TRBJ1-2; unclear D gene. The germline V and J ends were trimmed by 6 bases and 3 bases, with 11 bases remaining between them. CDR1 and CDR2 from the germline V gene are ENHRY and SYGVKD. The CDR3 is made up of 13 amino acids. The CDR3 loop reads CAIRETDYYGYTF. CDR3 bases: TGTGCCATCAGGGAGACCGATTACTATGGCTACACCTTC.

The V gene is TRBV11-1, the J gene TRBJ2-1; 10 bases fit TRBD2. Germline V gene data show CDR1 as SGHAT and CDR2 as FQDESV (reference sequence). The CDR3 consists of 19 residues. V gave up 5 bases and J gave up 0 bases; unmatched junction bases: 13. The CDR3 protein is CASSRSRLAGASSYNEQFF. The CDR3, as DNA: TGTGCCAGCAGCCGGTCGCGACTAGCGGGCGCGAGCTCCTACAATGAGCAGTTCTTC.

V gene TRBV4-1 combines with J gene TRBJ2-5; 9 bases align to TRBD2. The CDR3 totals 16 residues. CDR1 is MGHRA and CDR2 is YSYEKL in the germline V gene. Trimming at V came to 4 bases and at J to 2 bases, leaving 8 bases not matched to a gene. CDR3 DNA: TGCGCCAGCAGCCCGCAAGGGGGACTAGCTCAAGAGACCCAGTACTTC. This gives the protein CASSPQGGLAQETQYF.

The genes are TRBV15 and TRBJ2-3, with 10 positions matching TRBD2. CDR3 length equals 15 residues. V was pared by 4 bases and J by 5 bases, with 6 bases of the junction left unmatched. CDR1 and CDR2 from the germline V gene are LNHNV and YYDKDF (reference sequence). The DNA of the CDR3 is TGTGCCACCAGCACCTATCTAGCGGGAGAAGATACGCAGTATTTT. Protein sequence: CATSTYLAGEDTQYF. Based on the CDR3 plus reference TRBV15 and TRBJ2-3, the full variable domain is DAMVIQNPRYQVTQFGKPVTLSCSQTLNHNVMYWYQQKSSQAPKLLFHYYDKDFNNEADTPDNFQSRRPNTSFCFLDIRSPGLGDTAMYLCATSTYLAGEDTQYFGPGTRLTVL.

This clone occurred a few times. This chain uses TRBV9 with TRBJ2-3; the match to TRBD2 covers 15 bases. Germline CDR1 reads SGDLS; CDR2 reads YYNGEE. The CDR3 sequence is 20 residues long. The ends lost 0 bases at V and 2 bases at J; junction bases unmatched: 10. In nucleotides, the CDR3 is TGTGCCAGCAGCGTAGATCTGGGACTAGCGGGAGGCCGAATCACAGATACGCAGTATTTT. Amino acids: CASSVDLGLAGGRITDTQYF. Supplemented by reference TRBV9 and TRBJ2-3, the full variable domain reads DSGVTQTPKHLITATGQRVTLRCSPRSGDLSVYWYQQSLDQGLQFLIQYYNGEERAKGNILERFSAQQFPDLHSELNLSSLELGDSALYFCASSVDLGLAGGRITDTQYFGPGTRLTVL.

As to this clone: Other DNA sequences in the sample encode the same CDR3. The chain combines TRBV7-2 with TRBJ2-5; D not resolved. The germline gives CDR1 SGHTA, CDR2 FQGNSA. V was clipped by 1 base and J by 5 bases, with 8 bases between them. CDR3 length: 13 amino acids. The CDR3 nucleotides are TGTGCCAGCAGCTTAGTCCGGAAGGAGACCCAGTACTTC. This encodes CASSLVRKETQYF.

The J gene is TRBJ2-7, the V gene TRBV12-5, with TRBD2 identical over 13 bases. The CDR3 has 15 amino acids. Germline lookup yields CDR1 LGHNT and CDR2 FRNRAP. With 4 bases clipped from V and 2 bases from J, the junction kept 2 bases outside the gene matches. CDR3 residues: CASGSGLAGPYEQYF. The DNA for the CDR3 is TGTGCTAGTGGTTCGGGACTAGCGGGACCCTACGAGCAGTACTTC.

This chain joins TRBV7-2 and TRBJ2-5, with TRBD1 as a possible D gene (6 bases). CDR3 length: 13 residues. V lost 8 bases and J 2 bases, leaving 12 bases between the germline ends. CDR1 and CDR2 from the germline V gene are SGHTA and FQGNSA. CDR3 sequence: CASAVGAQETQYF. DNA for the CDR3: TGTGCCAGCGCGGTGGGGGCGCAAGAGACCCAGTACTTC.

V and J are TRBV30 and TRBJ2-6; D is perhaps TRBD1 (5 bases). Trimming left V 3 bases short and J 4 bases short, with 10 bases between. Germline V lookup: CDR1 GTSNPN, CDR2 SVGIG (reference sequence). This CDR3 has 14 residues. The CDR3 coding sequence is TGTGCCTGGAGGCAGGGAATCGGGGCCAACGTCCTGACTTTC. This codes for CAWRQGIGANVLTF.

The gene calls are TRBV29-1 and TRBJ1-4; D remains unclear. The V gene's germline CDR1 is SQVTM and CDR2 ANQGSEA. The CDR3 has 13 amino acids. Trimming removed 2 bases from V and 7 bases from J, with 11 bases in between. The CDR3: CSVERQDGEKLFF. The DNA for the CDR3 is TGCAGCGTTGAACGGCAGGACGGTGAAAAACTGTTTTTT.

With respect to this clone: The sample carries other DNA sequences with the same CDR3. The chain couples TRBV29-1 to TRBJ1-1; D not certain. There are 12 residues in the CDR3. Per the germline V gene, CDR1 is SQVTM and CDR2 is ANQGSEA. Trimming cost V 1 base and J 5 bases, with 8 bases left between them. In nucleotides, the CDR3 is TGCAGCGTTGAAGGGCCAGGAACTGAAGCTTTCTTT. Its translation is CSVEGPGTEAFF.

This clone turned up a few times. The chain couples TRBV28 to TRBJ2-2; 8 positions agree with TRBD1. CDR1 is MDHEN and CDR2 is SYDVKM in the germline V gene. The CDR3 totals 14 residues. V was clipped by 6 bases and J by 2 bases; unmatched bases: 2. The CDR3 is CASRGTGNTGELFF. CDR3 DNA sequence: TGTGCCAGCAGGGGGACAGGCAACACCGGGGAGCTGTTTTTT.

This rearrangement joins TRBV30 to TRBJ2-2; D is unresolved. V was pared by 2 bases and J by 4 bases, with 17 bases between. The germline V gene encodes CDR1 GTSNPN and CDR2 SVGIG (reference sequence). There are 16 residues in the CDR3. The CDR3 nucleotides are TGTGCCTGGAGTCCTGAGCGTCCGCTGGGCACCGGGGAGCTGTTTTTT. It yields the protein CAWSPERPLGTGELFF. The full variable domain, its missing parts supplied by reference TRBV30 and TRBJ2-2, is SQTIHQWPATLVQPVGSPLSLECTVEGTSNPNLYWYRQAAGRGLQLLFYSVGIGQISSEVPQNLSASRPQDRQFILSSKKLLLSDSGFYLCAWSPERPLGTGELFFGEGSRLTVL.

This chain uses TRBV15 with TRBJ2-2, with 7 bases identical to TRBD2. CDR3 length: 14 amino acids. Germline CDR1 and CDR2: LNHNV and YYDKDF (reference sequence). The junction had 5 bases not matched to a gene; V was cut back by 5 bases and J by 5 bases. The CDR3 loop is CATSAGERTGELFF. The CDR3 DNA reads TGTGCCACCAGCGCGGGAGAGCGTACCGGGGAGCTGTTTTTT.

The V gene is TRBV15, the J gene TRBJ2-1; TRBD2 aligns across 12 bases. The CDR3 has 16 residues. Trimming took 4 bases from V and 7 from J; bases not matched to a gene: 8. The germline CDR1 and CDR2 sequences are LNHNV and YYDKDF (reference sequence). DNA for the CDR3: TGTGCCACCAGCACCAGGACTAGCGGGACAGGGAATGAGCAGTTCTTC. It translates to CATSTRTSGTGNEQFF.

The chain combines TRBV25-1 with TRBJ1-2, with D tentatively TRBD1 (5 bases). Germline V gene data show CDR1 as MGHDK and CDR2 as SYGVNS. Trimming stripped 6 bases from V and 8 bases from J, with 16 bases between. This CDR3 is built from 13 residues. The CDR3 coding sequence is TGTGCCAGCAGCCCGAGGCTCGGGGGAGGCTACACCTTC. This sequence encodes CASSPRLGGGYTF.

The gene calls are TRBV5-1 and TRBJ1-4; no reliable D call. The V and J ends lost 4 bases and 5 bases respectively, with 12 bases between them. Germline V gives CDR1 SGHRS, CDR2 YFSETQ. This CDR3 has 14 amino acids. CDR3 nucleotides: TGCGCCAGCAGCCCCGGCGGGCGGAATGAAAAACTGTTTTTT. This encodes CASSPGGRNEKLFF.